The 8 T cell receptor beta chains given below trace back to one sample, sequenced in a study of blood T cell repertoires in COVID-19. Sequencing used immunoSEQ multiplex PCR; TCRdb keeps in-frame clones, though not all of them. The sample has roughly 63,000 clones, approximately 90% seen once. Material: peripheral blood. These receptors all come from a man aged 60-69 years with acute or convalescent COVID-19.

The V and J genes are TRBV5-4 and TRBJ2-2, with D unclear. Germline CDR1 and CDR2: SGHNT and YYREEE (reference sequence). The V end lost 0 bases, the J end lost 8 bases, and 14 bases lay between the germline ends. This CDR3 contains 15 residues. The DNA for the CDR3 is TGTGCCAGCAGCTTGGATGTCTCGGGTGGGGGGGAGCTGTTTTTT. It codes for CASSLDVSGGGELFF.

J is TRBJ1-2 and V is TRBV7-2, with D possibly matching TRBD1 (6 bases). V was pared by 1 base and J by 8 bases, with 8 bases between. This CDR3 is built from 12 residues. Germline CDR1 is SGHTA and CDR2 is FQGNSA. The CDR3 is CASSLDRDGYTF. The CDR3 region has the DNA TGTGCCAGCAGCTTAGACAGGGACGGCTACACCTTC.

The J gene is TRBJ1-1, the V gene TRBV5-1; D unresolved. The germline V gene has CDR1 SGHRS and CDR2 YFSETQ. The CDR3 length is 14 residues. Trimming took off 4 bases at V and 0 bases at J, with 10 bases between the two ends. The CDR3 protein is CASSRGGVNTEAFF. The DNA for the CDR3 is TGCGCCAGCAGCCGAGGCGGAGTGAACACTGAAGCTTTCTTT.

This chain links TRBV29-1 with TRBJ1-1; no reliable D call. The CDR3 extends over 14 amino acids. V dropped 5 bases and J dropped 1 base, with 14 bases sitting between them. The V gene's germline CDR1 is SQVTM and CDR2 ANQGSEA. The DNA for the CDR3 is TGCAGCGTTAACCCGGGATGGTCGAACACTGAAGCTTTCTTT. Translation gives CSVNPGWSNTEAFF.

This chain connects TRBV7-2 to TRBJ1-2, with 10 positions matching TRBD1. This CDR3 has 15 amino acids. V dropped 0 bases and J dropped 8; count of bases not matched to a gene: 6. CDR1 is SGHTA, CDR2 FQGNSA, per germline. In DNA form, the CDR3 reads TGTGCCAGCAGCTTAGCGATTGGGACAGGGGTGGGCTACACCTTC. This encodes CASSLAIGTGVGYTF.

The chain joins TRBV6-2 or TRBV6-3 to TRBJ1-2; D unclear. The V and J ends lost 6 bases and 4 bases respectively, with 12 bases between them. Germline assignment: CDR1 MNHEY and CDR2 SVGEGT. The CDR3 extends over 13 amino acids. CDR3 residues: CASSEGASYGYTF. The CDR3 DNA reads TGTGCCAGCAGCGAGGGCGCCAGCTATGGCTACACCTTC.

This chain links TRBV9 with TRBJ2-3, with unresolved D. V dropped 0 bases and J dropped 0 bases, with 8 bases sitting between them. The CDR3 has 15 amino acids. The germline CDR1 and CDR2 sequences are SGDLS and YYNGEE. The CDR3 sequence is CASSVAHSSTDTQYF. The CDR3 bases are TGTGCCAGCAGCGTAGCCCACTCTAGCACAGATACGCAGTATTTT.

V usage is TRBV11-2 and J usage is TRBJ2-6; D remains unclear. The CDR3 runs to 17 residues. V was cut by 1 base and J by 0 bases, with 10 bases left in between. Per the germline V gene, CDR1 is SGHAT and CDR2 is FQNNGV. In DNA, the CDR3 is TGTGCCAGCAGCTTAGTTAGACTGCTCTCTGGGGCCAACGTCCTGACTTTC. This encodes CASSLVRLLSGANVLTF.